These 7 T cell receptor beta chains originate from one sample sequenced in a study of regulatory T cells in long-lasting Graves disease. Sample time point: persistent/refractory GD, antithyroid drugs over 5 years with positive TRAb. The TCR library used RNA extracted from PBMCs. Building the TCR beta libraries relied on iRepertoire HTBI primers, and CDR3 regions underwent Arm-PCR. TCRdb re-called the multiplex PCR reads with MiXCR, one entry per CDR3 protein. The sample holds 500,000 to 800,000 distinct CDR3 sequences; about 30% are singletons and the top ten take about 40%. Specimen: peripheral blood mononuclear cells (PBMCs), collected when the disease was refractory, from a patient treated with antithyroid drugs. These receptors originate from a female donor with Graves disease.

This clonotype was counted many times. The rearrangement joins TRBV29-1 to TRBJ1-4, with 8 bases fitting TRBD1. V was clipped by 4 bases and J by 2 bases; unmatched bases: 6. Germline values: CDR1 SQVTM, CDR2 ANQGSEA. The CDR3 covers 15 residues. The CDR3 spells CSVAQTGATNEKLFF. The CDR3 nucleotides are TGCAGCGTTGCTCAGACAGGGGCCACTAATGAAAAACTGTTTTTT.

This clonotype was seen repeatedly, ten times or more. The genes are TRBV20-1 and TRBJ2-7, with 8 nucleotides matching TRBD1. Trimming removed 5 bases from V and 5 bases from J; junction bases left unmatched: 11. CDR3 length: 14 amino acids. Germline V gene sequence: CDR1 DFQATT, CDR2 SNEGSKA (reference sequence). The CDR3 DNA reads TGCAGTGCTGCCCTGGGACAGGTGCGGGACGAGCAGTACTTC. Protein: CSAALGQVRDEQYF.

For the CDR3, the DNA is TGCGCCAGCAGTGAGGGAAGTAACACCGGGGAGCTGTTTTTT. Translation: CASSEGSNTGELFF. The chain is built from TRBV10-2 and TRBJ2-2; no clear D gene. There are 14 residues in the CDR3. Germline lookup yields CDR1 WSHSY and CDR2 SAAADI. V lost 2 bases to trimming and J lost 2 bases, with 6 bases between them.

The J gene is TRBJ1-5, the V gene TRBV6-5; a possible D gene is TRBD1 (5 bases). The CDR3 totals 15 residues. Trimming left V 1 base short and J 2 bases short, with 9 bases between. Germline V gene data show CDR1 as MNHEY and CDR2 as SVGAGI. CDR3 nucleotide sequence: TGTGCCAGCAGTTACTTCCGAGGGGGCAATCAGCCCCAGCATTTT. Translated: CASSYFRGGNQPQHF.

The chain is built from TRBV2 and TRBJ2-2; D is uncertain. Germline V gene lookup returns CDR1 SNHLY and CDR2 FYNNEI. Deletions cut 8 bases from V and 3 bases from J, with 10 bases between. The CDR3 has 13 amino acids. The CDR3: CASVFRDTGELFF. CDR3 nucleotide sequence: TGTGCCAGCGTGTTTAGAGACACCGGGGAGCTGTTTTTT.

J is TRBJ2-2 and V is TRBV27, with D possibly matching TRBD1 (6 bases). The CDR3 loop spans 16 amino acids. The germline V gene has CDR1 MNHEY and CDR2 SMNVEV (reference sequence). V was trimmed by 5 bases and J by 6 bases, leaving 19 bases between them. The CDR3 reads CASSPRAGARSGELFF. In DNA, the CDR3 is TGTGCCAGCAGTCCCCGGGCAGGGGCAAGGTCCGGGGAGCTGTTTTTT.

This clonotype appeared many times. V is TRBV2 and J is TRBJ1-2, with D unclear. This CDR3 has 15 residues. From germline, CDR1 is SNHLY and CDR2 FYNNEI. Deletions cut 0 bases from V and 2 bases from J, with 10 bases between. CDR3 amino acids: CASSEAGRRNYGYTF. The CDR3 DNA reads TGTGCCAGCAGTGAAGCCGGCAGACGGAACTATGGCTACACCTTC.